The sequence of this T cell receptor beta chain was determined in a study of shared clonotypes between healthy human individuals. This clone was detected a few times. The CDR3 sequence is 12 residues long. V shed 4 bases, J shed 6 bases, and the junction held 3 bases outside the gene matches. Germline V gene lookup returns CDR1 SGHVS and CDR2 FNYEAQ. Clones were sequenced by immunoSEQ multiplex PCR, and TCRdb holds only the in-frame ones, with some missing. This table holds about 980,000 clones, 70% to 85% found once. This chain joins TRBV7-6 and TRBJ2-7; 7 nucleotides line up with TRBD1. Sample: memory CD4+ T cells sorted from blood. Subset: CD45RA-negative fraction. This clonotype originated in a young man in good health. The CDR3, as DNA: TGTGCCAGCAGCTCGACAGGGTCCGAGCAGTACTTC. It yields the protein CASSSTGSEQYF.